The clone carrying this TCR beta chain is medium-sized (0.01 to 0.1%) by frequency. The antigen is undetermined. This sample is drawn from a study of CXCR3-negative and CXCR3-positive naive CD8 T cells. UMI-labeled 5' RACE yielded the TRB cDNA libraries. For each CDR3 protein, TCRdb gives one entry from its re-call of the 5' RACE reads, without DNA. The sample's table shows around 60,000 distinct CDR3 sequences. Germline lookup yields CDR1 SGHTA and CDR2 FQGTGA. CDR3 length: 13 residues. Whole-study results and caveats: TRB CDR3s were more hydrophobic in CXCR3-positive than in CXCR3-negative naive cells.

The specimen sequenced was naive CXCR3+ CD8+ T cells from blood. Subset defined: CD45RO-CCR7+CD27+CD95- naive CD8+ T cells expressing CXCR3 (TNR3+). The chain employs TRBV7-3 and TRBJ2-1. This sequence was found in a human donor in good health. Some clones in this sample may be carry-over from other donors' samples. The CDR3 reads CASSLIVDNEQFF.